These 20 T cell receptor beta chains were sequenced from one sample in a study of T cells after yellow fever vaccination. TCRdb passed the 5' RACE reads through MiXCR, listing each CDR3 protein once. This table holds approximately 300,000 distinct CDR3 sequences, roughly 10% found once. The sequencing here drew on CD4+ T cells sorted from PBMCs, taken 45 days after the yellow fever booster vaccination. The origin of the receptors is a man younger than 30 who received the YFV17D yellow fever vaccine.

The J gene is TRBJ2-3, the V gene TRBV5-1; a possible D gene is TRBD2 (5 bases). The CDR3 has 19 residues. V shed 0 bases and J shed 0 bases, with 20 bases lying between them. Germline assignment: CDR1 SGHRS and CDR2 YFSETQ. In DNA form, the CDR3 reads TGCGCCAGCAGCTTGGGGCGGGTCCCCTTGACTTACAGCACAGATACGCAGTATTTT. It specifies CASSLGRVPLTYSTDTQYF.

This clonotype was seen a few times. The chain links TRBV29-1 to TRBJ2-5; D is unclear. V was trimmed by 7 bases and J by 0 bases, leaving 9 bases between them. Germline loops: CDR1 SQVTM, CDR2 ANQGSEA. CDR3 length: 12 amino acids. CDR3 coding DNA: TGCAGCGGGACGGGTTACCAAGAGACCCAGTACTTC. Translation gives CSGTGYQETQYF.

This clonotype appeared a few times. The chain recombines TRBV5-1 with TRBJ1-4, with TRBD1 matching 8 bases. V dropped 4 bases and J dropped 9; count of bases not matched to a gene: 8. The CDR3 length is 14 residues. CDR1 is SGHRS, CDR2 YFSETQ, per germline. CDR3 sequence reads: CASSIQGDGKKLFF. The CDR3 nucleotides read TGCGCCAGCAGCATACAGGGGGATGGGAAAAAACTGTTTTTT.

This clonotype was seen more than once but under ten times. The rearrangement joins TRBV5-1 to TRBJ2-3; TRBD1 might be the D (6 bases). Germline V CDR1 and CDR2: SGHRS, YFSETQ. V was pared by 4 bases and J by 2 bases, with 8 bases between. The CDR3 is 13 amino acids. Here the CDR3 reads CASSRDNTDTQYF. The CDR3 DNA is TGCGCCAGCAGCCGGGACAACACAGATACGCAGTATTTT.

This clonotype was observed at least ten times. V gene TRBV29-1 combines with J gene TRBJ2-7; 9 nucleotides match TRBD1. The CDR3 is 13 residues long. The J segment lost 6 bases and the V segment lost 7 bases, leaving 10 bases of the junction unmatched. The germline V gene has CDR1 SQVTM and CDR2 ANQGSEA. CDR3 sequence: CSAALSTGGEQYF. In nucleotides, the CDR3 is TGCAGCGCCGCCCTGTCGACAGGGGGCGAGCAGTACTTC.

This clonotype was seen a few times. The gene calls are TRBV6-1 and TRBJ1-6; 7 bases line up with TRBD1. V shed 1 base, J shed 9 bases, and the junction held 6 bases outside the gene matches. This CDR3 is 15 amino acids long. Germline CDR1 MNHNS, CDR2 SASEGT. The CDR3 is CASSEVRGQVSPLHF. The CDR3 DNA sequence: TGTGCCAGCAGTGAAGTGAGGGGGCAAGTTTCACCCCTCCACTTT.

The V call is TRBV6-2 or TRBV6-3, the J call TRBJ1-5, with a weak D call TRBD1 (6 bases). The CDR3 consists of 16 residues. V lost 4 bases to trimming and J lost 0 bases, with 13 bases between them. In germline, CDR1 is MNHEY, CDR2 SVGEGT. For the CDR3, the DNA is TGTGCCAGCAGTTCCTCGACAGGACCTAGCAATCAGCCCCAGCATTTT. Its translation: CASSSSTGPSNQPQHF.

This sequence joins TRBV20-1 and TRBJ2-1; D is uncertain. The V gene lost 5 bases and the J gene lost 0 bases, with 17 bases spanning the gap. The germline CDR1 and CDR2 sequences are DFQATT and SNEGSKA (reference sequence). CDR3 length: 16 residues. The CDR3 DNA is TGCAGTGCTTATCATCTGATGGAACTCTCCTACAATGAGCAGTTCTTC. This codes for CSAYHLMELSYNEQFF.

This clonotype was seen a handful of times. This rearrangement joins TRBV20-1 to TRBJ1-2, with TRBD1 matching over 9 bases. The CDR3 loop spans 14 amino acids. V shed 0 bases and J 6 bases; nucleotides not matched to a gene: 5. Germline V gives CDR1 DFQATT, CDR2 SNEGSKA (reference sequence). CDR3 nucleotides: TGCAGTGCTAGAGATTGGGGACAGGGTGATGGCTACACCTTC. Its translation: CSARDWGQGDGYTF.

This clonotype was counted ten times or more. The chain carries TRBV5-1 and TRBJ2-2, with TRBD1 matching over 7 bases. V was pared by 0 bases and J by 5 bases, with 7 bases of the junction left unmatched. Germline-derived CDR1 and CDR2 are SGHRS and YFSETQ. This CDR3 region has 16 residues. In DNA, the CDR3 is TGCGCCAGCAGCTTGGGACAGGGAGTCGAAACCGGGGAGCTGTTTTTT. This translates into CASSLGQGVETGELFF.

This clonotype was seen repeatedly, ten times or more. CDR3 sequence (DNA): TGTGCCAGCAGCTTAGTTGTTTCAATCAGCGCGGGGGGAGAGACCCAGTACTTC. Translation gives CASSLVVSISAGGETQYF. This chain connects TRBV7-2 to TRBJ2-5; 8 nucleotides agree with TRBD2. The CDR3 is made up of 18 amino acids. The V gene end was trimmed by 1 base and the J gene end by 4 bases; junction bases not matched to a gene: 14. CDR1 and CDR2 from the germline V gene are SGHTA and FQGNSA.

This rearrangement joins TRBV30 to TRBJ2-5; TRBD1 matches at 7 bases. The CDR3 is 12 residues long. CDR1 is GTSNPN, CDR2 SVGIG, per germline (reference sequence). The V segment lost 4 bases and the J segment 2 bases; nucleotides outside the gene matches: 1. The chain's CDR3 is CAWTGGQETQYF. CDR3 DNA sequence: TGTGCCTGGACAGGGGGTCAAGAGACCCAGTACTTC.

The chain employs TRBV18 and TRBJ2-1, with 10 bases that match TRBD2. The CDR3 consists of 16 residues. V lost 3 bases, J lost 6 bases, and 8 bases stayed unmatched. Germline CDR1 reads KGHSH; CDR2 reads LQKENI. The CDR3 spells CASSPLGAGGANEQFF. CDR3 bases: TGTGCCAGCTCACCTTTAGGAGCGGGGGGGGCCAATGAGCAGTTCTTC.

This clonotype was seen only a few times. The chain uses TRBV20-1 and TRBJ2-7; D is possibly TRBD1 or TRBD2 (5 bases each). The CDR3 loop spans 14 amino acids. Germline CDR1 reads DFQATT; CDR2 reads SNEGSKA (reference sequence). V was shortened by 6 bases and J by 0 bases, with 15 bases between the two germline ends. The CDR3 DNA follows: TGCAGTGCACCGGGACGGGGAAGCTCCTACGAGCAGTACTTC. Encoded protein: CSAPGRGSSYEQYF.

This clonotype was counted ten times or more. This chain links TRBV5-1 with TRBJ2-5; D possibly corresponds to TRBD2 (6 bases). This CDR3 spans 14 amino acids. V was cut by 6 bases and J by 5 bases, with 17 bases left in between. Per the germline V gene, CDR1 is SGHRS and CDR2 is YFSETQ. CDR3 bases: TGCGCCAGCACCGAGATGGCCAGCGGGGAGACCCAGTACTTC. It encodes CASTEMASGETQYF. Together with reference TRBV5-1 and TRBJ2-5, the CDR3 gives the full variable domain: KAGVTQTPRYLIKTRGQQVTLSCSPISGHRSVSWYQQTPGQGLQFLFEYFSETQRNKGNFPGRFSGRQFSNSRSEMNVSTLELGDSALYLCASTEMASGETQYFGPGTRLLVL.

This clonotype was seen a handful of times. The genes are TRBV5-4 and TRBJ2-3; TRBD2 aligns across 10 bases. The CDR3 loop spans 18 amino acids. V shed 3 bases, J shed 6 bases, and the junction held 16 bases outside the gene matches. Looked up from germline, CDR1 is SGHNT and CDR2 is YYREEE (reference sequence). In DNA form, the CDR3 reads TGTGCCAGCAGCTCCCTTATTGGGAGCGGGGGGGCCAGGGATACGCAGTATTTT. It translates to CASSSLIGSGGARDTQYF.

The rearrangement joins TRBV18 to TRBJ1-6; D possibly corresponds to TRBD1 (5 bases). The CDR3 extends over 17 amino acids. V was shortened by 2 bases and J by 2 bases, with 13 bases between the two germline ends. In germline, CDR1 is KGHSH, CDR2 LQKENI. The CDR3 sequence is CASSPKGTNPYNSPLHF. For the CDR3, the DNA is TGTGCCAGCTCACCAAAGGGGACCAACCCCTATAATTCACCCCTCCACTTT.

The J gene is TRBJ1-1, the V gene TRBV12-3 or TRBV12-4; the D is unclear. The CDR3 has 13 residues. The CDR3 DNA sequence: TGTGGCAGTGGAAGTCTTCCTAACACTGAAGCTTTCTTT. This gives the protein CGSGSLPNTEAFF.

This clonotype has just a few counts. The rearrangement joins TRBV30 to TRBJ1-5; D may be TRBD1 (5 bases). The length of the CDR3 is 14 residues. With 4 bases removed from V and 2 bases from J, the gap between germline ends came to 12 bases. Germline V gives CDR1 GTSNPN, CDR2 SVGIG (reference sequence). CDR3 coding DNA: TGTGCCTGGAACCGGGACGGGGGCAATCAGCCCCAGCATTTT. Its translation: CAWNRDGGNQPQHF. Supplemented by reference TRBV30 and TRBJ1-5, the full variable domain reads SQTIHQWPATLVQPVGSPLSLECTVEGTSNPNLYWYRQAAGRGLQLLFYSVGIGQISSEVPQNLSASRPQDRQFILSSKKLLLSDSGFYLCAWNRDGGNQPQHFGDGTRLSIL.

The chain recombines TRBV6-6 with TRBJ2-4; 10 bases fit TRBD2. The CDR3 consists of 16 residues. Germline CDR1 and CDR2: MNHNY and SVGAGI (reference sequence). V shed 5 bases and J 10 bases; nucleotides not matched to a gene: 14. CDR3 DNA sequence: TGTGCCAGCAGTCCTGTAGGGCTAGCGGGGGTCCGGATTCAGTACTTC. It yields the protein CASSPVGLAGVRIQYF.